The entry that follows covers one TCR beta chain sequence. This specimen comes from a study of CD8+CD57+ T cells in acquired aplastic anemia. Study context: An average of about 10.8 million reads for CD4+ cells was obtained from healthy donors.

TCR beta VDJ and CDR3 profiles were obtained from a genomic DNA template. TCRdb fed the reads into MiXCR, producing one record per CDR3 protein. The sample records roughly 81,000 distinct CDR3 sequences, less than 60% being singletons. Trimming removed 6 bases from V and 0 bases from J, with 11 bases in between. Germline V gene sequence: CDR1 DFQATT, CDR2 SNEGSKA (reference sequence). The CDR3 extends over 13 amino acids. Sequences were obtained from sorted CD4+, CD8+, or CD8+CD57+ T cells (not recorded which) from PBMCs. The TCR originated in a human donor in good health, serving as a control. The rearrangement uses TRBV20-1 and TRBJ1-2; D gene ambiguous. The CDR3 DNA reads TGCAGTGCCAGCGTAAACCCTAACTATGGCTACACCTTC. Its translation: CSASVNPNYGYTF.